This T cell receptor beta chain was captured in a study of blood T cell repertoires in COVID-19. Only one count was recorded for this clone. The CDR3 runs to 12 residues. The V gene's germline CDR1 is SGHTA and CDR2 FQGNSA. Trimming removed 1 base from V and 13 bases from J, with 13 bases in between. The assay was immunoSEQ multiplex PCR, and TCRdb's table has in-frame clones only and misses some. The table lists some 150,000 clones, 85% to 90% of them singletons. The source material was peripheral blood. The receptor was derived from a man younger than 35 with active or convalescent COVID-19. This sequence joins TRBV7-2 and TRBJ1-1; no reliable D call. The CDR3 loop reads CASSLVIDGVFF. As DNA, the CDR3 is TGTGCCAGCAGCTTAGTAATTGACGGGGTTTTCTTT.